This T cell receptor beta chain was identified during a study of shared T cell receptors in the human thymus. The method was immunoSEQ multiplex PCR; TCRdb's version includes in-frame clones alone and lacks a portion of them. The top ten clones hold about 0.014% of a sample with 450,000 to 650,000 clones, around 82% of them seen once. The CDR3 totals 17 residues. With 1 base removed from V and 4 bases from J, the gap between germline ends came to 18 bases. Germline lookup yields CDR1 SGHDT and CDR2 YYEEEE. The sample was also reused in another study, on human thymus T cells. That paper notes: Donors consisted of healthy Finnish infants (having corrective surgery for congenital heart defects). Thymus specimens were resections from corrective heart surgery. Thymic and blood repertoires appeared to show biased V and J gene usage. Related research described thymic repertoires that were highly overlapping among unrelated individuals.

The V call is TRBV5-6, the J call TRBJ1-5, with D uncertain. This TCR was sampled from a boy under three years old with a congenital heart defect. The sample taken for sequencing was thymocytes. CDR3 loop: CASSLHRPPRRNQPQHF. Here the CDR3 DNA reads TGTGCCAGCAGCTTGCATCGTCCGCCTCGCAGAAATCAGCCCCAGCATTTT.